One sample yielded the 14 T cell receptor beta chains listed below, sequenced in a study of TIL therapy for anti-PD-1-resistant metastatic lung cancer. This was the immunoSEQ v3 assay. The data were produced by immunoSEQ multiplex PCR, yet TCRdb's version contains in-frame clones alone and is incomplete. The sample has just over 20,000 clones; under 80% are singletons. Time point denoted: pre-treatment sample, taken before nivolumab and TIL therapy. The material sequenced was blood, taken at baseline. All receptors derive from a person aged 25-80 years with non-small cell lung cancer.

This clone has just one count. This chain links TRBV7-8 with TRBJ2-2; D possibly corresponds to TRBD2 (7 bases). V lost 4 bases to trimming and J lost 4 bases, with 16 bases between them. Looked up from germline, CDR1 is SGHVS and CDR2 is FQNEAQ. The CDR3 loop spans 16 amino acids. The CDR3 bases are TGTGCCAGCAGCTCGAGGGGGGGTTCGGTCACCGGGGAGCTGTTTTTT. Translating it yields CASSSRGGSVTGELFF.

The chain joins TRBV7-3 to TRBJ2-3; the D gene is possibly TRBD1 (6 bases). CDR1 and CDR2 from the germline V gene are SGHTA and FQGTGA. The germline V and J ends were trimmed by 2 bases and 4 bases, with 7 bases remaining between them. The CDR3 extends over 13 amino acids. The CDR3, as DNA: TGTGCCAGCAGCTTACAGGGGTCAGATACGCAGTATTTT. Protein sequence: CASSLQGSDTQYF.

The CDR3 sequence is CAIEDSSGNTIYF. The DNA for the CDR3 is TGTGCCATTGAGGACAGTTCTGGAAACACCATATATTTT. The rearrangement uses TRBV10-3 and TRBJ1-3, with D perhaps matching TRBD1 (6 bases). Trimming removed 9 bases at V and 1 base at J, with 10 bases between. In germline, CDR1 is ENHRY, CDR2 SYGVKD. The CDR3 consists of 13 residues.

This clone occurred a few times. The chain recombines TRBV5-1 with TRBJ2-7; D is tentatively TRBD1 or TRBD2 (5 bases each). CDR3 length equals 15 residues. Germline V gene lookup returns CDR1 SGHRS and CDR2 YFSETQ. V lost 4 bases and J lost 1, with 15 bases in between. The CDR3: CASSLDPGASYEQYF. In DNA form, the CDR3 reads TGCGCCAGCAGCCTCGATCCCGGGGCTTCCTACGAGCAGTACTTC.

The CDR3 DNA is TGTGCCAGCAGTCCTCCCTCGGGGGGTAAAGCTTTCTTT. As protein: CASSPPSGGKAFF. The gene calls are TRBV6-5 and TRBJ1-1, with a possible D match to TRBD1 (5 bases). This CDR3 region has 13 residues. Germline CDR1 is MNHEY and CDR2 is SVGAGI. V shed 5 bases and J shed 9 bases, with 16 bases lying between them.

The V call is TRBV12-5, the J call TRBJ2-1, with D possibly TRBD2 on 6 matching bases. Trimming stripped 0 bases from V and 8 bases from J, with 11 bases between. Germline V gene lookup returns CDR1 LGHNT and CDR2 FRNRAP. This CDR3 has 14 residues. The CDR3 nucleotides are TGTGCTAGTGGTTTGGTGCCGGGAGAGGATGAGCAGTTCTTC. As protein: CASGLVPGEDEQFF.

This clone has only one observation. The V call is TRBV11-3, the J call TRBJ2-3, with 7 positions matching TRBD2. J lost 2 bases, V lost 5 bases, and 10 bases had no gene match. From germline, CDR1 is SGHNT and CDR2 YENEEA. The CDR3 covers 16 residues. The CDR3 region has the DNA TGTGCCAGCAGCGCACACTGGGGGGGGGTCACAGATACGCAGTATTTT. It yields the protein CASSAHWGGVTDTQYF.

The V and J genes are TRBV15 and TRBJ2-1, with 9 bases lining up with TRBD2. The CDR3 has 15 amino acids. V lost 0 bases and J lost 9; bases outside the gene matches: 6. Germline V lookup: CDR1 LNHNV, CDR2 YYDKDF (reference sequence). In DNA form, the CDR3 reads TGTGCCACCAGCAGAGAAGCGGGGGGCCGAGGTGAGCAGTTCTTC. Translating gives CATSREAGGRGEQFF.

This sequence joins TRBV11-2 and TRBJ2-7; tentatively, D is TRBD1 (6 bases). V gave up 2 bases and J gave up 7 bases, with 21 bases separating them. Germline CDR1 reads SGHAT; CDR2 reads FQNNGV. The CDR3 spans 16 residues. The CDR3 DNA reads TGTGCCAGCAGCTTACCGCAGGGGTCCATTCTAATTGAGCAGTACTTC. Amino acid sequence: CASSLPQGSILIEQYF.

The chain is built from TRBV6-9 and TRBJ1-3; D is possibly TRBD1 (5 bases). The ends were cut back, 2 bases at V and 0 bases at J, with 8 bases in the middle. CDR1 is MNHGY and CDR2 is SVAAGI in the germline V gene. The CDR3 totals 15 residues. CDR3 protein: CASSYRGVSGNTIYF. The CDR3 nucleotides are TGTGCCAGCAGTTATAGGGGCGTCTCTGGAAACACCATATATTTT.

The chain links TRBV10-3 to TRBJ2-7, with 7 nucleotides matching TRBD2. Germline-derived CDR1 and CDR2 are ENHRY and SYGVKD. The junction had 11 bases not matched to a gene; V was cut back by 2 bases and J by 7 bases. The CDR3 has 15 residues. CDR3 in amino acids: CAISEAELAPGEQYF. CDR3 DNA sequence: TGTGCCATCAGTGAGGCAGAACTAGCGCCGGGGGAGCAGTACTTC.

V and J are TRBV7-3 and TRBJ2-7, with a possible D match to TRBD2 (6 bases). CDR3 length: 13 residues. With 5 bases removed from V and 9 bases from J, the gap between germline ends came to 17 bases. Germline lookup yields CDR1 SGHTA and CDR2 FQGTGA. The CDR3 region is CASSLSGLRVQYF. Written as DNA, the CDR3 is TGTGCCAGCAGCCTTTCGGGACTGAGGGTGCAGTACTTC. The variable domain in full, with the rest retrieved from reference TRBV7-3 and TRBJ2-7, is GAGVSQTPSNKVTEKGKYVELRCDPISGHTALYWYRQSLGQGPEFLIYFQGTGAADDSGLPNDRFFAVRPEGSVSTLKIQRTERGDSAVYLCASSLSGLRVQYFGPGTRLTVT.

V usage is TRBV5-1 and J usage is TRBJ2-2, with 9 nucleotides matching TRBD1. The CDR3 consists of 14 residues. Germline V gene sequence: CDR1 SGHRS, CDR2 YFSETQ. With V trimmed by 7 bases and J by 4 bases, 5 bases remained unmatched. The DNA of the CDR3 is TGCGCCAGCGCCCGGGACAGGGCCACCGGGGAGCTGTTTTTT. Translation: CASARDRATGELFF. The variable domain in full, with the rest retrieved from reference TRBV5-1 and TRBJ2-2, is KAGVTQTPRYLIKTRGQQVTLSCSPISGHRSVSWYQQTPGQGLQFLFEYFSETQRNKGNFPGRFSGRQFSNSRSEMNVSTLELGDSALYLCASARDRATGELFFGEGSRLTVL.

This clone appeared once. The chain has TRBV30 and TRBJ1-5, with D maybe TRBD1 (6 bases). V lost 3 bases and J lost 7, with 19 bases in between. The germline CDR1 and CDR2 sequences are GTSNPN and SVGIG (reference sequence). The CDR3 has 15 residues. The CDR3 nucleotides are TGTGCCTGGAGCGCCCGAGGGGGGGCGAGGCAGCCCCAGCATTTT. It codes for CAWSARGGARQPQHF. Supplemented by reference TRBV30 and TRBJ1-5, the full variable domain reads SQTIHQWPATLVQPVGSPLSLECTVEGTSNPNLYWYRQAAGRGLQLLFYSVGIGQISSEVPQNLSASRPQDRQFILSSKKLLLSDSGFYLCAWSARGGARQPQHFGDGTRLSIL.